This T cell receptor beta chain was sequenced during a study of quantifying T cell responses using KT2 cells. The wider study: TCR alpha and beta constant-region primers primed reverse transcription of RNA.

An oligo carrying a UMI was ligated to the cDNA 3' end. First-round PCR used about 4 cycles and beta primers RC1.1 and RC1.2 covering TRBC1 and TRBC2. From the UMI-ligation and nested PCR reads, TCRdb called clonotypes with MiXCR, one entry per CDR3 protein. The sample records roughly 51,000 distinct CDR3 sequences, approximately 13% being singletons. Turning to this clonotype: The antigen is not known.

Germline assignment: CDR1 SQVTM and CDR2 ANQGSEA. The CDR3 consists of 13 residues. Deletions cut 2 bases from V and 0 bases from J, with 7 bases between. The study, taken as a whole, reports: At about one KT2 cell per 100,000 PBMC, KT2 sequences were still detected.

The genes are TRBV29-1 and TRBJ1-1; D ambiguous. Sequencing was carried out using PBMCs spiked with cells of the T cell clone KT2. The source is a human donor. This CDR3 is CSVESRLNTEAFF. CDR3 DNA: TGCAGCGTTGAAAGCCGGTTGAACACTGAAGCTTTCTTT.